This T cell receptor (beta chain) came from a study of identical twins. Via MiXCR, TCRdb re-called the 5' RACE reads, giving one row per CDR3 protein. The table includes hundreds of thousands of distinct CDR3 sequences, about 20% detected once. V was trimmed by 8 bases and J by 6 bases, leaving 13 bases between them. Germline loops: CDR1 SGHTA, CDR2 FQGNSA. The CDR3 has 12 amino acids. This same sample was also part of a study on T cells expressing NK-cell markers.

Material: PBMCs. The TCR was taken from a woman under 30 in good health. V gene TRBV7-2 combines with J gene TRBJ1-2, with unresolved D. The CDR3 loop is CASGLDGDGYTF. CDR3 sequence (DNA): TGTGCCAGCGGCCTAGACGGGGATGGCTACACCTTC.